A single TCR beta chain is shown here with its context. The antigen is undetermined. These data are taken from a study of vaccination and CD4 T cells after COVID-19. Treatment noted: 10-day PBMC culture with coronavirus spike peptide pools or control peptides (ViraFEST assay). Sequenced with the Oncomine TCR Beta short-read assay was DNA taken from cultured CD4+ T cells. Each CDR3 protein is one row after TCRdb ran MiXCR on the PCR reads. Of about 16,000 distinct CDR3 sequences in the sample, 60% to 80% were seen once. Trimming pared 6 bases from V and 0 bases from J, leaving 7 bases between. Germline V gives CDR1 DFQATT, CDR2 SNEGSKA (reference sequence). The CDR3 length is 12 residues.

The TCR comes from a human donor who had recovered from COVID-19. The material sequenced was CD4+ T cells from blood, cultured in vitro. The genes are TRBV20-1 and TRBJ2-3; no firm D call. CDR3 sequence (DNA): TGCAGTGCCGTCCTAAGCACAGATACGCAGTATTTT. This sequence encodes CSAVLSTDTQYF.